The T cell receptor beta chain described here comes from a study of blood T cell repertoires in COVID-19. Across the study: The United States, Italy and Spain supplied acute and convalescent COVID-19 samples. PBMCs, B-cell-depleted T cells, or T cells were the source of the cDNA or gDNA that made up the material.

This clone was counted a few times. Authors' analysis steps: Estimated nucleated cell counts came from reference gene primer amplification. Some clones are missing from TCRdb's copy, which holds only in-frame ones; the method was immunoSEQ multiplex PCR. V and J calls and clone size are given by that table; D and trimming were obtained from the DNA. The table lists around 59,000 clones, approximately 90% of them singletons. The sample taken for sequencing was peripheral blood. This sequence was found in a man in his fifties or sixties with acute or convalescent COVID-19.

The CDR3 coding sequence is TGTGCCAGCAGCCAAGATGGACTAGCGGGAGGGTGGGACACCGGGGAGCTGTTTTTT. Its translation: CASSQDGLAGGWDTGELFF. This sequence joins TRBV3-1 (or the pseudogene TRBV3-2) and TRBJ2-2, with TRBD2 matching 15 bases. Germline trimming cut 0 bases from V and 3 bases from J; bases unmatched to any gene: 5. The CDR3 has 19 amino acids. Germline CDR1 is LGHDT and CDR2 is YNNKEL (reference sequence).